Listed below are T cell receptor beta chains from one sample, sequenced in a study of T cell responses to AZD1222 COVID-19 vaccine. Assay: immunoSEQ multiplex PCR; the TCRdb copy retains only in-frame clones and omits some. The sample includes about 100,000 clones, approximately 90% seen only once; the top ten take 5.5% to 7%. The specimen comprised peripheral blood, sampled 28 days after the second AZD1222 dose. Every receptor here comes from an adult who received the AZD1222 COVID-19 vaccine. CDR3s include the opening cysteine and the closing phenylalanine or tryptophan. Fields, in order: CDR3 length, D gene, J gene, V gene, clone size, CDR3 DNA, CDR3 protein. D genes are given only for firm matches. Only some rows state a clone size, as once, few, many or a class for expanded clones.

>16|-|TRBJ1-2|TRBV6-5|-
TGTGCCAGCAGTTACTACGGCGGATGGGATGACTATGGCTACACCTTC
CASSYYGGWDDYGYTF
>14|-|TRBJ2-1|TRBV7-8|-
TGTGCCAGCAGCATCAACACAGGTGGCCATGAGCAGTTCTTC
CASSINTGGHEQFF
>14|TRBD1|TRBJ2-2|TRBV6-5|-
TGTGCCAGCAGTAGGACAGGGGGCTCCGGGGAGCTGTTTTTT
CASSRTGGSGELFF
>12|-|TRBJ2-1|TRBV5-1|-
TGCGCCAGCAGTTTCCACCAGGGTGAGCAGTTCTTC
CASSFHQGEQFF
>15|-|TRBJ2-3|TRBV6-5|-
TGTGCCAGCAGCCCGTTCGGCCCTTCCACAGATACGCAGTATTTT
CASSPFGPSTDTQYF
>21|-|TRBJ1-3|TRBV13|-
TGTGCCAGCAGCTTGGGCCCGGACGGCCGGCAATTTCAATACTCTGGAAACACCATATATTTT
CASSLGPDGRQFQYSGNTIYF
>14|-|TRBJ2-5|TRBV19|-
TGTGCCAGTAGTATAGAATCATGGAGAGAGACCCAGTACTTC
CASSIESWRETQYF
>16|TRBD1|TRBJ1-6|TRBV9|-
TGTGCCAGCAGCGTAGGACAGGGGGCCGGTAATTCACCCCTCCACTTT
CASSVGQGAGNSPLHF
>12|TRBD1|TRBJ2-7|TRBV11-2|-
TGTGCCAGCAGCTACAGGGGTTACGAGCAGTACTTC
CASSYRGYEQYF
>15|-|TRBJ1-3|TRBV19|-
TGTGCCAGTAGTATCACGGGGGCTGGTGGAAACACCATATATTTT
CASSITGAGGNTIYF
>12|-|TRBJ1-2|TRBV6-1|-
TGTGCCAGCAGTGACCTCATCGTCCCGGGAACCTTC
CASSDLIVPGTF
>13|-|TRBJ1-2|TRBV12-3/TRBV12-4|-
TGTGCCAGCAGAGGACAGACCAACTATGGCTACACCTTC
CASRGQTNYGYTF
>15|TRBD1|TRBJ1-5|TRBV6-5|-
TGTGCCAGCAGTACCAAGACAGGGAATAAACAGCCCCAGCATTTT
CASSTKTGNKQPQHF
>16|-|TRBJ1-5|TRBV2|once
TGTGCCAGCAGTCAGAGGGAGGAGGTTAGCAATCAGCCCCAGCATTTT
CASSQREEVSNQPQHF
>18|-|TRBJ1-5|TRBV4-1|-
TGCGCCAGCAGCCAAGACGTCAGGCCGACCCGCGGCAATCAGCCCCAGCATTTT
CASSQDVRPTRGNQPQHF